Detailed here is one T cell receptor beta chain. The antigen is unknown. A multiplex PCR was run with 60 Vbeta primers and 13 Jbeta primers. Here immunoSEQ multiplex PCR was the method, and the copy in TCRdb shows in-frame clones only, minus some. The top ten hold under 4.5% of the sample, which has fewer than 150,000 clones, roughly three quarters seen once. This specimen belongs to a study of cytomegalovirus exposure and HLA in healthy donors. The study, taken as a whole, reports: Listed as cytomegalovirus-associated were 164 TCR beta chains. HLA alleles showed associations with roughly 17,000 TCR beta sequences in a later analysis, at a 0.05 false discovery rate. When analyzed later, a missense DCLRE1C variant was found to be linked to TCR beta V- and J-gene trimming. The classifier reportedly diagnosed cytomegalovirus status with high specificity and sensitivity.

This CDR3 region has 13 residues. The germline V gene encodes CDR1 MDHEN and CDR2 SYDVKM. Trimming took off 2 bases at V and 2 bases at J, with 7 bases between the two ends. The clonotype originates from a man between 18 and 29 years old in good health and CMV-seronegative. Material for sequencing was PBMCs. V usage is TRBV28 and J usage is TRBJ2-7; a possible D gene is TRBD2 (5 bases). This CDR3 reads CASSLGSAYEQYF. DNA for the CDR3: TGTGCCAGCAGTTTAGGTAGCGCCTACGAGCAGTACTTC.